This is a list of T cell receptor beta chains from one sample in a study of blood T cell repertoires in COVID-19. Only in-frame clones appear in the TCRdb table, and some are missing; sequencing was by immunoSEQ multiplex PCR. The repertoire holds 150,000 or so clones, 85% seen once, with under 4% in the top ten. Sequencing used peripheral blood. These receptors were obtained from a human donor with acute or convalescent COVID-19. The donor label of this sample is uncertain. Both conserved end residues are part of each CDR3. D genes are given only for firm matches. Clone size is not always given. Where it is, it says once, few, many or a class for expanded clones.

J | size | D | V | CDR3 | DNA
TRBJ1-1 | . | . | TRBV5-4 | CASSPRLSGSTEAFF | TGTGCCAGCAGCCCCCGGTTATCTGGGAGCACTGAAGCTTTCTTT
TRBJ1-2 | . | TRBD1 | TRBV19 | CASRLTGRQNYGYTF | TGTGCCAGTAGGCTGACAGGGAGACAGAACTATGGCTACACCTTC
TRBJ2-1 | . | TRBD1 | TRBV11-3 | CASSLDSRGPNEQFF | TGTGCCAGCAGCTTAGACTCCAGGGGGCCCAATGAGCAGTTCTTC
TRBJ2-1 | . | . | TRBV5-6 | CASSFRWNEQFF | TGTGCCAGCAGCTTCCGGTGGAATGAGCAGTTCTTC
TRBJ2-3 | . | TRBD1 | TRBV5-1 | CASSRNRGSTDTQYF | TGCGCCAGCAGCAGAAACAGGGGGAGCACAGATACGCAGTATTTT
TRBJ2-4 | few | TRBD1 | TRBV12-3/TRBV12-4 | CASRMTGKNIQYF | TGTGCCAGCAGAATGACAGGGAAAAACATTCAGTACTTC
TRBJ1-4 | few | . | TRBV9 | CASSVDGWENEKLFF | TGTGCCAGCAGCGTAGATGGGTGGGAGAATGAAAAACTGTTTTTT
TRBJ1-1 | . | . | TRBV6-5 | CASSYRTDKMNTEAFF | TGTGCCAGCAGTTATCGGACAGACAAAATGAACACTGAAGCTTTCTTT
TRBJ1-2 | . | TRBD1 | TRBV18 | CASSPPGDSKGYTF | TGTGCCAGCTCACCACCGGGGGACAGTAAAGGCTACACCTTC
TRBJ1-2 | once | TRBD1 | TRBV6-6 | CASSFGQGGSKGYTF | TGTGCCAGCAGCTTCGGACAGGGAGGGAGTAAGGGCTACACCTTC
TRBJ1-3 | . | . | TRBV7-2 | CASSLSGILSGNTIYF | TGTGCCAGCAGCTTATCAGGCATACTCTCTGGAAACACCATATATTTT
TRBJ1-1 | . | . | TRBV28 | CASSRRGWTEAFF | TGTGCCAGCTCCCGGAGGGGTTGGACTGAAGCTTTCTTT
TRBJ1-3 | . | . | TRBV30 | CAWSPLLISGNTIYF | TGTGCCTGGAGTCCCCTCCTAATCTCTGGAAACACCATATATTTT
TRBJ2-1 | . | . | TRBV25-1 | CASSDRQGPNNEQFF | TGTGCCAGCAGTGATAGGCAGGGCCCCAACAATGAGCAGTTCTTC
TRBJ2-7 | . | TRBD2 | TRBV19 | CASSLGTSGGAGGAEQYF | TGTGCCAGTAGTCTCGGGACTAGCGGGGGGGCAGGAGGAGCCGAGCAGTACTTC
TRBJ2-1 | . | TRBD1 | TRBV7-9 | CASSLLTGQGSEQFF | TGTGCCAGCAGCTTACTAACGGGACAGGGGAGTGAGCAGTTCTTC
TRBJ1-1 | . | TRBD1 | TRBV25-1 | CASNYRDSTEAFF | TGTGCCAGCAACTACCGGGACAGCACTGAAGCTTTCTTT
TRBJ2-5 | . | TRBD2 | TRBV6-2/TRBV6-3 | CASSYRLAGGYQETQYF | TGTGCCAGCAGTTACAGACTAGCGGGGGGGTACCAAGAGACCCAGTACTTC
TRBJ1-2 | once | TRBD1 | TRBV6-6 | CASTPGTAQPTYGYTF | TGTGCCAGCACCCCAGGGACAGCCCAACCTACCTATGGCTACACCTTC
TRBJ1-2 | . | TRBD1 | TRBV9 | CASSTLPGQVYGYTF | TGTGCCAGCAGCACACTACCGGGACAGGTCTATGGCTACACCTTC
TRBJ2-7 | many | TRBD1 | TRBV27 | CASSSAGGEQYF | TGTGCCAGCAGCTCCGCAGGGGGCGAGCAGTACTTC
TRBJ2-2 | medium-sized | . | TRBV19 | CASSQEAGELFF | TGTGCCAGTAGCCAGGAGGCCGGGGAGCTGTTTTTT
TRBJ1-2 | . | TRBD1 | TRBV28 | CASSLSTTGGSYYGYTF | TGTGCCAGCAGTTTATCCACGACAGGGGGCTCGTACTATGGCTACACCTTC
TRBJ1-6 | . | . | TRBV11-2 | CASSLIRGANNSPLHF | TGTGCCAGCAGCTTAATCCGTGGAGCTAATAATTCACCCCTCCACTTT
TRBJ2-5 | . | . | TRBV4-1 | CASSQWSGETQYF | TGCGCCAGCAGCCAGTGGTCGGGAGAGACCCAGTACTTC
TRBJ1-5 | . | . | TRBV24-1 | CATSDSRTGIQPQHF | TGTGCCACCAGTGATTCCCGAACAGGGATTCAGCCCCAGCATTTT
TRBJ2-1 | . | . | TRBV5-8 | CASSQYNEQFF | TGTGCCAGCAGCCAGTACAATGAGCAGTTCTTC
TRBJ1-1 | . | . | TRBV6-2/TRBV6-3 | CASSYSFSWGGGSEAFF | TGTGCCAGCAGTTACTCGTTTTCGTGGGGGGGCGGTTCCGAAGCTTTCTTT
TRBJ1-1 | . | . | TRBV10-3 | CAISDKNTEAFF | TGTGCCATCAGTGACAAGAACACTGAAGCTTTCTTT
TRBJ1-2 | . | TRBD1 | TRBV28 | CASSSGGAFYGYTF | TGTGCCAGCAGTTCAGGGGGTGCTTTCTATGGCTACACCTTC
TRBJ1-5 | . | . | TRBV9 | CASSRSGGSNQPQHF | TGTGCCAGCAGCCGTAGCGGGGGTAGCAATCAGCCCCAGCATTTT
TRBJ1-1 | . | . | TRBV7-2 | CASSRFGNTEAFF | TGTGCCAGCAGCCGCTTCGGGAACACTGAAGCTTTCTTT
TRBJ2-3 | . | . | TRBV25-1 | CASSSSGGYTQYF | .
TRBJ1-2 | . | . | TRBV2 | CASSPYDTGRKRSTF | TGTGCCAGCAGTCCATATGATACAGGACGGAAGAGGTCCACCTTC
TRBJ1-2 | . | . | TRBV29-1 | CSAGTPNNYGYTF | TGCAGCGCCGGGACACCCAACAACTATGGCTACACCTTC
TRBJ2-7 | . | TRBD2 | TRBV30 | CACLGAGGYEQYF | TGTGCCTGCCTTGGGGCGGGGGGATACGAGCAGTACTTC
TRBJ1-3 | . | TRBD1 | TRBV18 | CASSPGTGTGNTIYF | TGTGCCAGCTCACCAGGGACAGGTACTGGAAACACCATATATTTT
TRBJ1-1 | . | TRBD1 | TRBV6-1 | CASSEWGQANTEAFF | TGTGCCAGCAGTGAATGGGGACAGGCGAACACTGAAGCTTTCTTT
TRBJ2-3 | . | . | TRBV7-7 | CASSLAGSDTQYF | TGTGCCAGCAGCTTAGCGGGCTCAGATACGCAGTATTTT
TRBJ1-4 | . | . | TRBV19 | CASTEQGYEKLFF | TGTGCCAGTACCGAACAGGGATATGAAAAACTGTTTTTT
TRBJ1-3 | few | . | TRBV24-1 | CATSDPSEGSGNTIYF | TGTGCCACCAGTGATCCTTCAGAGGGATCTGGAAACACCATATATTTT
TRBJ2-2 | . | TRBD2 | TRBV9 | CASSPSGGAGTGELFF | TGTGCCAGCAGCCCCTCGGGAGGGGCGGGCACCGGGGAGCTGTTTTTT
TRBJ1-1 | . | . | TRBV2 | CASILGQAMNTEAFF | .
TRBJ2-1 | . | . | TRBV2 | CASPHRQGINEQFF | TGTGCCAGCCCCCACCGGCAGGGAATCAATGAGCAGTTCTTC
TRBJ2-2 | . | TRBD1 | TRBV19 | CATSTGFAGELFF | TGTGCCACTTCGACAGGGTTCGCCGGGGAGCTGTTTTTT
TRBJ2-1 | . | . | TRBV6-5 | CASSTLQDIVKQFF | TGTGCCAGCAGTACCTTACAGGATATAGTTAAGCAGTTCTTC
TRBJ2-1 | . | . | TRBV9 | CASSPQGPDNEQFF | TGTGCCAGCAGCCCCCAGGGGCCAGACAATGAGCAGTTCTTC
TRBJ1-1 | . | TRBD1 | TRBV7-2 | CASSSTGGVNTEAFF | TGTGCCAGCAGCTCAACAGGGGGGGTGAACACTGAAGCTTTCTTT
TRBJ1-1 | . | . | TRBV18 | CASAVNGEGEAFF | TGTGCCAGCGCCGTAAACGGGGAGGGTGAAGCTTTCTTT
TRBJ1-5 | . | . | TRBV11-2 | CASSSSINQPQHF | TGTGCCAGCAGCTCCTCTATTAATCAGCCCCAGCATTTT
TRBJ1-3 | . | . | TRBV7-9 | CASSSNSGNTIYF | TGTGCCAGCAGCTCTAACTCTGGAAACACCATATATTTT
TRBJ1-4 | . | TRBD1 | TRBV7-2 | CASSLQGTGGGEKLFF | TGTGCCAGCAGCTTACAGGGGACAGGGGGAGGTGAAAAACTGTTTTTT
TRBJ2-7 | . | . | TRBV13 | CASSGHRISYEQYF | TGTGCCAGCAGCGGACACAGGATCTCCTACGAGCAGTACTTC
TRBJ1-2 | . | TRBD1 | TRBV11-3 | CASSLGGQGRNYGYTF | TGTGCCAGCAGCTTAGGCGGACAGGGCCGTAACTATGGCTACACCTTC
TRBJ1-3 | . | TRBD1 | TRBV6-5 | CASSPGTGNRNTIYF | TGTGCCAGCAGTCCCGGGACAGGGAATAGAAACACCATATATTTT